The 8 T cell receptor beta chains below all came from one sample that was sequenced in a study of T cell responses to AZD1222 COVID-19 vaccine. Sequenced by immunoSEQ multiplex PCR; TCRdb stores in-frame clones only, minus some. The data show 150,000 to 200,000 clones, with roughly 93% seen just once and around 0.93% held by the top ten. Source: peripheral blood, taken 28 days after the second dose of the MenACWY control vaccine. Source of these receptors: an adult who received the MenACWY meningococcal vaccine as a control.

V gene TRBV5-1 combines with J gene TRBJ1-6; D call uncertain. This CDR3 is 15 amino acids long. Trimming removed 0 bases at V and 9 bases at J, with 13 bases between. CDR1 SGHRS and CDR2 YFSETQ come from the germline V gene. CDR3: CASSLDGPSPSPLHF. For the CDR3, the DNA is TGCGCCAGCAGCTTGGACGGACCCTCTCCTTCACCCCTCCACTTT.

This rearrangement joins TRBV19 to TRBJ2-7; 7 bases align to TRBD2. Germline CDR1 LNHDA, CDR2 SQIVND (reference sequence). The CDR3 totals 14 residues. Trimming at V came to 6 bases and at J to 2 bases, leaving 7 bases not matched to a gene. The DNA for the CDR3 is TGTGCCAGTAGCGGGGGGTTATCCACCTACGAGCAGTACTTC. It encodes CASSGGLSTYEQYF.

The genes are TRBV6-1 and TRBJ1-1; the match to TRBD1 covers 7 bases. Per germline, CDR1 MNHNS and CDR2 SASEGT. The CDR3 contains 13 residues. Losses at the gene ends were 8 bases for V and 7 bases for J; bases not matched to a gene: 10. DNA for the CDR3: TGTGCCAGCTCCCCGACAGGGTCGAATGAAGCTTTCTTT. It codes for CASSPTGSNEAFF.

This rearrangement joins TRBV2 to TRBJ2-3; 12 positions agree with TRBD2. CDR3 length equals 15 residues. Trimming removed 8 bases from V and 3 bases from J; junction bases left unmatched: 6. Germline V gene data show CDR1 as SNHLY and CDR2 as FYNNEI. CDR3 region: CASSRGLAGTDTQYF. The CDR3 nucleotides are TGTGCCAGCTCGAGGGGACTAGCGGGTACAGATACGCAGTATTTT.

This chain connects TRBV15 to TRBJ1-5; 7 positions match TRBD1. Germline CDR1 reads LNHNV; CDR2 reads YYDKDF (reference sequence). V was clipped by 3 bases and J by 0 bases; unmatched bases: 5. The CDR3 spans 16 residues. This chain's CDR3 is CATSREQGVSNQPQHF. The CDR3 region has the DNA TGTGCCACCAGCAGGGAGCAGGGGGTTAGCAATCAGCCCCAGCATTTT.

V is TRBV5-6 and J is TRBJ1-3; tentatively, D is TRBD1 (5 bases). V gave up 4 bases and J gave up 3 bases, with 20 bases separating them. Germline loops: CDR1 SGHDT, CDR2 YYEEEE. The CDR3 loop spans 17 amino acids. In nucleotides, the CDR3 is TGTGCCAGCAGCAGAAGGGGATCCGAAGCTGATGGAAACACCATATATTTT. It is translated as CASSRRGSEADGNTIYF.

The chain links TRBV19 to TRBJ1-2; D is unresolved. There are 15 residues in the CDR3. CDR1 and CDR2 (germline): LNHDA, SQIVND (reference sequence). V shed 1 base and J shed 0 bases, with 9 bases lying between them. CDR3 DNA: TGTGCCAGTAGTATAGTTGGCACAACTAACTATGGCTACACCTTC. This translates into CASSIVGTTNYGYTF.

V usage is TRBV2 and J usage is TRBJ1-5; D is unresolved. The CDR3 is made up of 15 amino acids. Trimming took off 1 base at V and 0 bases at J, with 7 bases between the two ends. The germline V gene has CDR1 SNHLY and CDR2 FYNNEI. The CDR3 region is CASSEVDYSNQPQHF. The CDR3, as DNA: TGTGCCAGCAGTGAAGTCGACTATAGCAATCAGCCCCAGCATTTT.